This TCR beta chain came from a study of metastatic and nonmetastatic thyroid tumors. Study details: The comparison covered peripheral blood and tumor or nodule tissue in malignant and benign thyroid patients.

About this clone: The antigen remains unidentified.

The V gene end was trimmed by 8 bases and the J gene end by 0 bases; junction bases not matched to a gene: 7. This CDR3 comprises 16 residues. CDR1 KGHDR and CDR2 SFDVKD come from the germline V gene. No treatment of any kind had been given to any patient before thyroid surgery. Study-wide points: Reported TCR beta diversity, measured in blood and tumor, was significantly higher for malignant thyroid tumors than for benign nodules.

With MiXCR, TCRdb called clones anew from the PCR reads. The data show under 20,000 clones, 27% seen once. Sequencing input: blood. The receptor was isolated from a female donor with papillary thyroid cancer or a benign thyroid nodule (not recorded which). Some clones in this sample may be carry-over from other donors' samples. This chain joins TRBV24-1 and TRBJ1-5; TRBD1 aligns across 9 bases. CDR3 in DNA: TGTGCCACCAAAGCACAGGGGGCGAATAGCAATCAGCCCCAGCATTTT. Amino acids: CATKAQGANSNQPQHF.